This passage covers 3 T cell receptor beta chains from one sample sequenced in a study of beta chain features in type 1 diabetes. Findings and limits, study-wide: Shorter TCRB CDR3s, moderately but significantly so, marked every one of the four CD4+ subsets in Type 1 diabetes patients.

These receptors are not linked to any known antigen. Every bit of the isolated RNA underwent reverse transcription, so sequencing read expressed TCRB transcripts. Here immunoSEQ multiplex PCR was the method, and the copy in TCRdb shows in-frame clones only, minus some. The data contain 550,000 to 850,000 clones, over 10% of them singletons. The specimen was naive CD4+ T cells from blood. The receptor set was obtained from a young man with type 1 diabetes.

V and J are TRBV18 and TRBJ2-1, with 10 bases that match TRBD2. The junction had 11 bases not matched to a gene; V was cut back by 3 bases and J by 0 bases. The V gene's germline CDR1 is KGHSH and CDR2 LQKENI. This CDR3 is built from 19 residues. The CDR3 reads CASSPPGSGGPSSYNEQFF. CDR3 DNA sequence: TGTGCCAGCTCACCCCCGGGTAGCGGGGGGCCAAGCTCCTACAATGAGCAGTTCTTC.

This clone was counted between two and nine times. The chain carries TRBV5-4 and TRBJ2-1; D might be TRBD1 (6 bases). With 4 bases removed from V and 4 bases from J, the gap between germline ends came to 15 bases. The CDR3 spans 15 residues. Germline V lookup: CDR1 SGHNT, CDR2 YYREEE (reference sequence). The CDR3 reads CASSPTGLAYNEQFF. The CDR3 DNA follows: TGTGCCAGCAGCCCGACAGGCCTCGCGTACAATGAGCAGTTCTTC. Full variable domain (rest looked up from reference TRBV5-4 and TRBJ2-1): ETGVTQSPTHLIKTRGQQVTLRCSSQSGHNTVSWYQQALGQGPQFIFQYYREEENGRGNFPPRFSGLQFPNYSSELNVNALELDDSALYLCASSPTGLAYNEQFFGPGTRLTVL.

The gene calls are TRBV25-1 and TRBJ1-5, with 8 bases that match TRBD1. There are 18 residues in the CDR3. V lost 2 bases, J lost 0 bases, and 9 bases stayed unmatched. In germline, CDR1 is MGHDK, CDR2 SYGVNS. The CDR3 DNA follows: TGTGCCAGCAGTGAAGGGGACAGGCGACTATATAGCAATCAGCCCCAGCATTTT. Protein sequence: CASSEGDRRLYSNQPQHF.